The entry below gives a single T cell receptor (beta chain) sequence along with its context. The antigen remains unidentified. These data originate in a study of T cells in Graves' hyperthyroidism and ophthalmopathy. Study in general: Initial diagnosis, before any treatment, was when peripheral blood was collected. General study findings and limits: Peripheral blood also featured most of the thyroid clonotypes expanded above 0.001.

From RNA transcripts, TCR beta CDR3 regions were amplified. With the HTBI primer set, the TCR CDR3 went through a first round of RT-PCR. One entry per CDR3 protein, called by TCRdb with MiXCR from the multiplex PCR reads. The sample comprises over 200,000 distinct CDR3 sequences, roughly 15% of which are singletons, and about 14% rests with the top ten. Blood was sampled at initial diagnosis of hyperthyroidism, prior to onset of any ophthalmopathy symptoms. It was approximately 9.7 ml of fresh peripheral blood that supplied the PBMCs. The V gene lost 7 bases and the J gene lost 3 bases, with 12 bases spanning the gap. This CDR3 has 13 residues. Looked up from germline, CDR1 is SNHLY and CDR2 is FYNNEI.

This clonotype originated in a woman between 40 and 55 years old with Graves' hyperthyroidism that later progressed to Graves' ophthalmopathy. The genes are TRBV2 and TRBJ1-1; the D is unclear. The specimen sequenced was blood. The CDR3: CASILYRDTEAFF. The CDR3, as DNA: TGTGCCAGCATTCTCTACAGAGACACTGAAGCTTTCTTT.